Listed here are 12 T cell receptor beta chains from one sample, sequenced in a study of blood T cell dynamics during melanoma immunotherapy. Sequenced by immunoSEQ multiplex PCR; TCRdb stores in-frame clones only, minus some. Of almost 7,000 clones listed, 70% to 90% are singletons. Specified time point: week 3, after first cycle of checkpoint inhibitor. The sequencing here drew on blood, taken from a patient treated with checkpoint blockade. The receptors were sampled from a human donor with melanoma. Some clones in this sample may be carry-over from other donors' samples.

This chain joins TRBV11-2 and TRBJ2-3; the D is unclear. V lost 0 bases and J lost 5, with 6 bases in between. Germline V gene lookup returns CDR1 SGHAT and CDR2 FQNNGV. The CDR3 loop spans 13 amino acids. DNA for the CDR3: TGTGCCAGCAGCTTAGATCTGGTAGATACGCAGTATTTT. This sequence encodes CASSLDLVDTQYF.

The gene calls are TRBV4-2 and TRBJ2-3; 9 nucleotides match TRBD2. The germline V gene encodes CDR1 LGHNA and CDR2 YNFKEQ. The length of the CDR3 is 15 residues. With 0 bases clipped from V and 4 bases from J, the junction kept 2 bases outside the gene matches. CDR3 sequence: CASSQERGGPDTQYF. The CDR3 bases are TGTGCCAGCAGCCAAGAGCGGGGGGGCCCAGATACGCAGTATTTT.

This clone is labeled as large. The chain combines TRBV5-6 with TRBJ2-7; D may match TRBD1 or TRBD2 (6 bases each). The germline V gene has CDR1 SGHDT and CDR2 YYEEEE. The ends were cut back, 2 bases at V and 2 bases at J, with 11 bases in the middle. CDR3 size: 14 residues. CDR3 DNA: TGTGCCAGCAGCTTAGGGGGAGGCCCCTACGAGCAGTACTTC. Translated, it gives CASSLGGGPYEQYF.

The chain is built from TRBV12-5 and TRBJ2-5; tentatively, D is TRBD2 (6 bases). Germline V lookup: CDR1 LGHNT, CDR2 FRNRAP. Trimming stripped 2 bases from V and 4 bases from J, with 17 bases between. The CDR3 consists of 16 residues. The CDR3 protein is CASGLTTGRSRETQYF. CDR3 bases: TGTGCTAGTGGTTTGACGACGGGGAGGAGTAGAGAGACCCAGTACTTC.

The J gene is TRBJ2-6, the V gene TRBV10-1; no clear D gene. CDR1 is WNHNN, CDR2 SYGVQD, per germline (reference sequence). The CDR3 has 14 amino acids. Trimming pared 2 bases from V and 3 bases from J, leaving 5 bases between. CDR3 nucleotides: TGCGCCAGCAGTGAGAGGTATGGGGCCAACGTCCTGACTTTC. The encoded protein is CASSERYGANVLTF.

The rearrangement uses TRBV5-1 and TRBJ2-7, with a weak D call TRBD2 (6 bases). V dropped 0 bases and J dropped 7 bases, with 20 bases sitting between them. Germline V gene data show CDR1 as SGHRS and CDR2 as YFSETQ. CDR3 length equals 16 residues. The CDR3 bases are TGCGCCAGCAGCTTGGCCGGGACTTACTCACTGCGGGAGCAGTACTTC. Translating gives CASSLAGTYSLREQYF.

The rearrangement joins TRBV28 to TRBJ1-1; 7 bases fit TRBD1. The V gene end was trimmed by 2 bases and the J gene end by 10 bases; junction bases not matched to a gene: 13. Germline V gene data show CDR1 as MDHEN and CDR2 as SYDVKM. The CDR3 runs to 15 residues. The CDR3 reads CASSLGTGGGGVAFF. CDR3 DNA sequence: TGTGCCAGCAGTTTAGGTACTGGAGGGGGCGGGGTAGCTTTCTTT. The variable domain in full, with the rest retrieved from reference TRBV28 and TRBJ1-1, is DVKVTQSSRYLVKRTGEKVFLECVQDMDHENMFWYRQDPGLGLRLIYFSYDVKMKEKGDIPEGYSVSREKKERFSLILESASTNQTSMYLCASSLGTGGGGVAFFGQGTRLTVV.

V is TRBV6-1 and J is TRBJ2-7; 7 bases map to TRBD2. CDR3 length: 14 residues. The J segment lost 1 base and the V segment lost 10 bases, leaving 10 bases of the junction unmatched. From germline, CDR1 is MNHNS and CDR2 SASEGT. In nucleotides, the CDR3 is TGTGCCACTACCCGGGACTACTCGTCCTACGAGCAGTACTTC. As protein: CATTRDYSSYEQYF.

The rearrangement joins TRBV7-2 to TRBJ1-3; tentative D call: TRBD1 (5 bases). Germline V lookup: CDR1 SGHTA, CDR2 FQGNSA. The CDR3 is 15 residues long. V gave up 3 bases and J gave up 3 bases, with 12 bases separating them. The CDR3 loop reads CASSFVRGSGNTIYF. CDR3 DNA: TGTGCCAGCAGCTTCGTCCGGGGGAGTGGAAACACCATATATTTT.

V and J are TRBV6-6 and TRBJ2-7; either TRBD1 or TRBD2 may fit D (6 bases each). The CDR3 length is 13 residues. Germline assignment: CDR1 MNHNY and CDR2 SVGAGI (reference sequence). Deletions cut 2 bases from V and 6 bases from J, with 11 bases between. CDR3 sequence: CASSYNPGAEQYF. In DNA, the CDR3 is TGTGCCAGCAGTTACAATCCGGGGGCCGAGCAGTACTTC.

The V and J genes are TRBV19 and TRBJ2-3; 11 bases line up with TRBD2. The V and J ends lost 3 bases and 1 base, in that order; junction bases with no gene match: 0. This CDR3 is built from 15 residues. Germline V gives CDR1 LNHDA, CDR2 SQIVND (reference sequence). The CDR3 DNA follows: TGTGCCAGTAGTATGGGACTAGCGGGCACAGATACGCAGTATTTT. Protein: CASSMGLAGTDTQYF.

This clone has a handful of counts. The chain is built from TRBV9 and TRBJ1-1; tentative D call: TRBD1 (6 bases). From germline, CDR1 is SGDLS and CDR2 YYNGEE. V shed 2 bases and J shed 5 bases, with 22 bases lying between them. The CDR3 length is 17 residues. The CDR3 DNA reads TGTGCCAGCAGCGTCGGCGGACAGCCCTTTGAGCGGACTGAAGCTTTCTTT. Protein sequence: CASSVGGQPFERTEAFF.